This TCR beta chain was sequenced during a study of OX40 agonist ivuxolimab in advanced cancers. Study context: Past anti-PD-1, anti-PD-L1 or anti-CTLA-4 therapy was accepted, and roughly 42% had received some.

V shed 1 base and J shed 5 bases, with 8 bases lying between them. The CDR3 loop spans 13 amino acids. From germline, CDR1 is MNHNS and CDR2 SASEGT. Blood got drawn at baseline, again on cycle 4 day 1, and then on cycle 7 day 1. This clone has more than one count but fewer than ten. TCRdb's table, derived via immunoSEQ multiplex PCR, lists solely in-frame clones and lacks some. The table includes 70,000 to 95,000 clones, around 88% detected once. Sequenced here: CD4+ or CD8+ T cells sorted from blood, sampled in a trial of the OX40 agonist ivuxolimab. This chain connects TRBV6-1 to TRBJ1-1; D is undetermined. This sequence originates from an adult with an advanced solid tumor such as melanoma, head and neck, liver or kidney cancer. CDR3 protein: CASSEDWGTEAFF. CDR3 coding DNA: TGTGCCAGCAGTGAAGATTGGGGAACTGAAGCTTTCTTT.